This T cell receptor (beta chain) was documented in a study of cytomegalovirus exposure and HLA in healthy donors. Here immunoSEQ multiplex PCR was the method, and the copy in TCRdb shows in-frame clones only, minus some. The sample records over 130,000 clones, around 84% being singletons. CDR3 length: 14 amino acids. Trimming removed 7 bases from V and 7 bases from J, with 19 bases in between. Looked up from germline, CDR1 is LNHDA and CDR2 is SQIVND (reference sequence). This TCR derives from a man aged 18 to 30 in good health and CMV-seropositive. V usage is TRBV19 and J usage is TRBJ1-2; D may be TRBD1 (5 bases). The sequenced sample consisted of PBMCs. The CDR3, as DNA: TGTGCCAGTAATACTGGGCAGGGCAGGAGTGGCTACACCTTC. Residues: CASNTGQGRSGYTF.